Following are 23 T cell receptor beta chains from one sample sequenced in a study of cytomegalovirus exposure and HLA in healthy donors. PCR involved 60 Vbeta and 13 Jbeta primers. Produced via immunoSEQ multiplex PCR; TCRdb's table is partial and in-frame only. The clone table shows roughly 110,000 clones, with the ten largest holding around 3.5%. Sequenced sample: PBMCs. Source of these receptors: a man aged 25 to 40 in good health and CMV-seronegative.

V gene TRBV18 combines with J gene TRBJ1-2, with 8 bases lining up with TRBD1. The CDR3 length is 15 residues. V was pared by 3 bases and J by 4 bases, with 7 bases of the junction left unmatched. Germline assignment: CDR1 KGHSH and CDR2 LQKENI. In DNA, the CDR3 is TGTGCCAGCTCACCTACCTCAGGGGGCGGCTATGGCTACACCTTC. Translation: CASSPTSGGGYGYTF.

This chain uses TRBV2 with TRBJ2-2; a possible D gene is TRBD2 (6 bases). This CDR3 is built from 15 residues. Germline CDR1 is SNHLY and CDR2 is FYNNEI. V was clipped by 6 bases and J by 3 bases, with 14 bases between them. CDR3 DNA sequence: TGTGCCAGCAGCGGGCAGGGAGGTTACACCGGGGAGCTGTTTTTT. Translation: CASSGQGGYTGELFF.

The V call is TRBV5-1, the J call TRBJ1-1, with TRBD1 as a possible D gene (6 bases). CDR1 is SGHRS and CDR2 is YFSETQ in the germline V gene. The CDR3 is 15 amino acids. Trimming left V 7 bases short and J 1 base short, with 17 bases between. Here the CDR3 DNA reads TGCGCCAGCCGTTATACCCCGACAGGGAACACTGAAGCTTTCTTT. The encoded protein is CASRYTPTGNTEAFF.

V and J are TRBV28 and TRBJ2-5; the D gene is possibly TRBD2 (5 bases). The J call could be wrong; TRBJ2-7 is a better fit for the DNA end. The CDR3 sequence is 13 residues long. Germline values: CDR1 MDHEN, CDR2 SYDVKM. CDR3 bases: TGTGCCAGCAGTTTAGGGCTAGCTTACGAGCAGTACTTC. This codes for CASSLGLAYEQYF.

The chain recombines TRBV6-5 with TRBJ2-2, with TRBD1 as a possible D gene (6 bases). V lost 8 bases and J 7 bases, leaving 14 bases between the germline ends. Germline V gene sequence: CDR1 MNHEY, CDR2 SVGAGI. This CDR3 comprises 13 residues. CDR3 nucleotide sequence: TGTGCCAGCGGGGGCCTGGCCGGCGGGGAGCTGTTTTTT. Translation: CASGGLAGGELFF.

The V gene is TRBV9, the J gene TRBJ1-3, with TRBD1 as a possible D gene (6 bases). Trimming took 0 bases from V and 0 from J, leaving 16 bases between them. The CDR3 has 18 residues. CDR1 is SGDLS, CDR2 YYNGEE, per germline. CDR3 in amino acids: CASSVGGRTAFSGNTIYF. For the CDR3, the DNA is TGTGCCAGCAGCGTAGGGGGCAGGACAGCCTTCTCTGGAAACACCATATATTTT.

J is TRBJ2-2 and V is TRBV30, with a possible D match to TRBD2 (6 bases). Germline V gives CDR1 GTSNPN, CDR2 SVGIG (reference sequence). There are 15 residues in the CDR3. V shed 0 bases and J shed 2 bases, with 10 bases lying between them. The CDR3 coding sequence is TGTGCCTGGAGTGTAGTGCGGGGAAACACCGGGGAGCTGTTTTTT. It specifies CAWSVVRGNTGELFF.

This rearrangement joins TRBV18 to TRBJ2-7; D might be TRBD2 (5 bases). The CDR3 consists of 18 residues. Germline CDR1 and CDR2: KGHSH and LQKENI. V dropped 0 bases and J dropped 4 bases, with 22 bases sitting between them. CDR3 in DNA: TGTGCCAGCTCACCACCGATGGGGAAGGAGCGGATAAATTACGAGCAGTACTTC. Its protein is CASSPPMGKERINYEQYF. Variable domain in full (rest from reference TRBV18 and TRBJ2-7): NAGVMQNPRHLVRRRGQEARLRCSPMKGHSHVYWYRQLPEEGLKFMVYLQKENIIDESGMPKERFSAEFPKEGPSILRIQQVVRGDSAAYFCASSPPMGKERINYEQYFGPGTRLTVT.

In nucleotides, the CDR3 is TGTGCCAGCAGCTCTCCGGATGAGCAGTTCTTC. Amino acids: CASSSPDEQFF. The J gene is TRBJ2-1, the V gene TRBV6-6; D uncertain. CDR1 and CDR2 from the germline V gene are MNHNY and SVGAGI (reference sequence). Trimming took off 6 bases at V and 8 bases at J, with 8 bases between the two ends. This CDR3 spans 11 amino acids.

The rearrangement joins TRBV2 to TRBJ1-5; 9 nucleotides agree with TRBD1. J lost 10 bases, V lost 5 bases, and 15 bases had no gene match. From germline, CDR1 is SNHLY and CDR2 FYNNEI. This CDR3 spans 16 amino acids. The CDR3 spells CASSQLSGTGHTPQHF. The CDR3 DNA reads TGTGCCAGCAGTCAACTTTCCGGGACAGGGCATACTCCCCAGCATTTT.

This chain links TRBV5-6 with TRBJ2-5, with 9 bases aligning to TRBD2. The CDR3 consists of 17 residues. The V gene end was trimmed by 5 bases and the J gene end by 2 bases; junction bases not matched to a gene: 13. Looked up from germline, CDR1 is SGHDT and CDR2 is YYEEEE. For the CDR3, the DNA is TGTGCCAGCAGTAGTGGGCGGGGGGGACGAATTCAAGAGACCCAGTACTTC. It yields the protein CASSSGRGGRIQETQYF.

The CDR3 protein is CASIPGAGRDQPQHF. Here the CDR3 DNA reads TGTGCCAGCATCCCGGGAGCGGGGCGCGATCAGCCCCAGCATTTT. The rearrangement links TRBV2 to TRBJ1-5; TRBD1 is a possible D gene (5 bases). This CDR3 has 15 amino acids. Per germline, CDR1 SNHLY and CDR2 FYNNEI. The V gene lost 7 bases and the J gene lost 5 bases, with 18 bases spanning the gap. Variable domain in full (rest from reference TRBV2 and TRBJ1-5): EPEVTQTPSHQVTQMGQEVILRCVPISNHLYFYWYRQILGQKVEFLVSFYNNEISEKSEIFDDQFSVERPDGSNFTLKIRSTKLEDSAMYFCASIPGAGRDQPQHFGDGTRLSIL.

The genes are TRBV2 and TRBJ2-3, with D possibly matching TRBD2 (5 bases). V was trimmed by 3 bases and J by 6 bases, leaving 10 bases between them. This CDR3 contains 13 residues. Per germline, CDR1 SNHLY and CDR2 FYNNEI. This CDR3 reads CASSDWTPDTQYF. Here the CDR3 DNA reads TGTGCCAGCAGTGACTGGACTCCCGATACGCAGTATTTT.

The V call is TRBV14, the J call TRBJ2-2; 9 bases are shared with TRBD1. Germline V gives CDR1 SGHDN, CDR2 FVKESK. This CDR3 region has 16 residues. The V segment lost 4 bases and the J segment 5 bases; nucleotides outside the gene matches: 8. Here the CDR3 reads CASSLPGQGRTGELFF. CDR3 bases: TGTGCCAGCAGCCTACCTGGACAGGGGCGGACCGGGGAGCTGTTTTTT.

The chain couples TRBV5-1 to TRBJ2-5; TRBD2 aligns across 8 bases. V gave up 2 bases and J gave up 3 bases; unmatched junction bases: 3. There are 14 residues in the CDR3. Germline values: CDR1 SGHRS, CDR2 YFSETQ. CDR3 sequence (DNA): TGCGCCAGCAGCTTCGGAGCGGGGGAAGAGACCCAGTACTTC. Its translation: CASSFGAGEETQYF.

J is TRBJ2-7 and V is TRBV15; the match to TRBD2 covers 8 bases. Germline V gives CDR1 LNHNV, CDR2 YYDKDF (reference sequence). With 4 bases clipped from V and 1 base from J, the junction kept 15 bases outside the gene matches. The CDR3 consists of 18 residues. The CDR3 DNA sequence: TGTGCCACCAGCACCCCCTCCCCCCTAGCGGGCCTTTCCTACGAGCAGTACTTC. Its protein product is CATSTPSPLAGLSYEQYF.

V gene TRBV19 combines with J gene TRBJ1-1; 8 nucleotides agree with TRBD1. The V and J ends lost 11 bases and 0 bases, in that order; junction bases with no gene match: 5. This CDR3 spans 13 amino acids. Germline CDR1 reads LNHDA; CDR2 reads SQIVND (reference sequence). The CDR3 DNA is TGTGCCGGGGGACAGGAGATGAACACTGAAGCTTTCTTT. This translates into CAGGQEMNTEAFF.

The chain joins TRBV6-1 to TRBJ2-3; D gene uncertain. Germline loops: CDR1 MNHNS, CDR2 SASEGT. V was pared by 6 bases and J by 6 bases, with 7 bases between. There are 11 residues in the CDR3. CDR3: CASSLQDTQYF. DNA for the CDR3: TGTGCCAGCAGCCTACAGGATACGCAGTATTTT.

The chain couples TRBV4-3 to TRBJ2-6; 9 bases map to TRBD2. Germline V gene sequence: CDR1 LGHNA, CDR2 YSLEER. The CDR3 is made up of 19 amino acids. V was pared by 4 bases and J by 2 bases, with 12 bases of the junction left unmatched. CDR3 in DNA: TGCGCCAGCAGCCTCCGGGCGGGGGGGACGTACACTGGGGCCAACGTCCTGACTTTC. Translation gives CASSLRAGGTYTGANVLTF.

The chain couples TRBV10-1 to TRBJ2-7; 10 bases are shared with TRBD1. The V gene's germline CDR1 is WNHNN and CDR2 SYGVQD (reference sequence). The CDR3 covers 17 residues. V gave up 0 bases and J gave up 1 base; unmatched junction bases: 6. CDR3 protein: CASSESKGQGPSYEQYF. CDR3 coding DNA: TGCGCCAGCAGTGAGTCGAAGGGACAGGGGCCTTCCTACGAGCAGTACTTC.

J is TRBJ1-4 and V is TRBV4-1, with D hard to call. The ends were cut back, 0 bases at V and 8 bases at J, with 19 bases in the middle. Germline V gene sequence: CDR1 MGHRA, CDR2 YSYEKL. The CDR3 runs to 17 residues. CDR3 sequence: CASSQELRPRPVEKLFF. CDR3 nucleotide sequence: TGCGCCAGCAGCCAAGAATTGCGGCCGCGGCCTGTCGAAAAACTGTTTTTT.

V and J are TRBV19 and TRBJ2-3; D remains ambiguous. Trimming shortened V by 6 bases and J by 4 bases, and 20 bases separated the two germline ends. Germline CDR1 is LNHDA and CDR2 is SQIVND (reference sequence). The CDR3 sequence is 16 residues long. The DNA for the CDR3 is TGTGCCAGTAGGTCTACCCGAGACCAGGTAGCAGATACGCAGTATTTT. This gives the protein CASRSTRDQVADTQYF.

This rearrangement joins TRBV29-1 to TRBJ2-7; no clear D gene. Per germline, CDR1 SQVTM and CDR2 ANQGSEA. Trimming shortened V by 2 bases and J by 0 bases, and 8 bases separated the two germline ends. This CDR3 has 13 amino acids. The CDR3 loop is CSVEWIASYEQYF. Here the CDR3 DNA reads TGCAGCGTTGAATGGATAGCCTCCTACGAGCAGTACTTC.